The T cell receptor (beta chain) described here comes from a study of T cell responses to AZD1222 COVID-19 vaccine. This CDR3 region has 16 residues. V gave up 2 bases and J gave up 0 bases; unmatched junction bases: 4. From germline, CDR1 is LNHDA and CDR2 SQIVND (reference sequence). Data came from immunoSEQ multiplex PCR; TCRdb stores just in-frame clones and leaves some out. In the table there are about 100,000 clones, 90% of which are singletons. This TCR derives from an adult in good health. The V call is TRBV19, the J call TRBJ2-3; 8 bases line up with TRBD1. The source was peripheral blood, collected on day 0 of AZD1222 vaccination. The chain's CDR3 is CASSITGGLSTDTQYF. Here the CDR3 DNA reads TGTGCCAGTAGTATAACAGGGGGTTTAAGCACAGATACGCAGTATTTT.